One sample yielded the 12 T cell receptor beta chains listed below, sequenced in a study of Ad26.COV2.S vaccination and SARS-CoV-2 variants. The treatment was: roughly 18 received Ad26.COV2.S at low or high dose, single or two shots; several received placebo; per-sample allocation not given. Specimens were obtained on day 63 following the first vaccine or placebo injection. TCRdb's copy holds only in-frame clones and misses some; the assay was immunoSEQ multiplex PCR. Here the sample spans around 320,000 clones, 70% to 90% being singletons. Sample: peripheral blood, taken in a trial of Ad26.COV2.S vaccine versus placebo. Source of these receptors: a person between 18 and 59 years old who received the Ad26.COV2.S COVID-19 vaccine or a placebo.

V and J are TRBV28 and TRBJ2-7; D unclear. Trimming shortened V by 4 bases and J by 4 bases, and 11 bases separated the two germline ends. The germline gives CDR1 MDHEN, CDR2 SYDVKM. This CDR3 comprises 13 residues. CDR3 sequence reads: CASSSPRMYEQYF. The DNA of the CDR3 is TGTGCCAGCAGTTCCCCCAGGATGTACGAGCAGTACTTC.

The chain is built from TRBV27 and TRBJ2-1, with TRBD2 matching over 10 bases. Germline loops: CDR1 MNHEY, CDR2 SMNVEV (reference sequence). The ends lost 2 bases at V and 3 bases at J; junction bases unmatched: 10. This CDR3 is built from 18 residues. Here the CDR3 reads CASSLGVGAGGFYNEQFF. CDR3 nucleotide sequence: TGTGCCAGCAGTTTAGGGGTCGGAGCGGGGGGGTTCTACAATGAGCAGTTCTTC.

The chain uses TRBV7-8 and TRBJ2-1; weak D call: TRBD2 (6 bases). The CDR3 is 14 residues long. CDR1 is SGHVS and CDR2 is FQNEAQ in the germline V gene. V was clipped by 3 bases and J by 9 bases, with 15 bases between them. Here the CDR3 DNA reads TGTGCCAGCAGCTTCCCGGGACTGTTTCGTGAGCAGTTCTTC. Amino acid sequence: CASSFPGLFREQFF.

The chain carries TRBV7-6 and TRBJ2-5; D is undetermined. The V gene lost 0 bases and the J gene lost 0 bases, with 11 bases spanning the gap. The CDR3 extends over 16 amino acids. Looked up from germline, CDR1 is SGHVS and CDR2 is FNYEAQ. The CDR3 reads CASSLASLPNQETQYF. The CDR3, as DNA: TGTGCCAGCAGCTTAGCGAGCCTGCCAAACCAAGAGACCCAGTACTTC.

The chain carries TRBV7-2 and TRBJ2-5; the D gene is possibly TRBD2 (6 bases). The CDR3 consists of 15 residues. Trimming cost V 1 base and J 2 bases, with 11 bases left between them. Germline values: CDR1 SGHTA, CDR2 FQGNSA. The CDR3: CASSLGGGIQETQYF. The CDR3 DNA is TGTGCCAGCAGCTTAGGAGGAGGGATTCAAGAGACCCAGTACTTC.

The chain has TRBV5-1 and TRBJ2-1, with 7 bases matching TRBD2. The CDR3 consists of 15 residues. From germline, CDR1 is SGHRS and CDR2 YFSETQ. V lost 4 bases to trimming and J lost 10 bases; unmatched junction nucleotides: 14. CDR3: CASSPREGGLREQFF. Written as DNA, the CDR3 is TGCGCCAGCAGCCCGAGAGAGGGAGGGCTTAGAGAGCAGTTCTTC.

V is TRBV2 and J is TRBJ2-2; D unclear. CDR3 length equals 14 residues. V was shortened by 10 bases and J by 2 bases, with 14 bases between the two germline ends. Per germline, CDR1 SNHLY and CDR2 FYNNEI. The CDR3 is CAILSDRNTGELFF. CDR3 nucleotide sequence: TGTGCCATCCTTTCGGACCGTAACACCGGGGAGCTGTTTTTT.

CDR3 sequence (DNA): TGTGCCAGCAGCTTATATGGGGCTGGAAACACCATATATTTT. Its protein product is CASSLYGAGNTIYF. The J gene is TRBJ1-3, the V gene TRBV7-2; D is unclear. Per the germline V gene, CDR1 is SGHTA and CDR2 is FQGNSA. There are 14 residues in the CDR3. The V end was cut by 2 bases, the J end by 2 bases, with 7 bases between.

The V call is TRBV28, the J call TRBJ1-2, with 7 bases lining up with TRBD1. The CDR3 is 16 residues long. The junction had 12 bases not matched to a gene; V was cut back by 6 bases and J by 2 bases. Germline CDR1 and CDR2: MDHEN and SYDVKM. The CDR3 sequence is CASSHPPTGMNYGYTF. The CDR3 DNA is TGTGCCAGCAGCCACCCACCGACAGGGATGAACTATGGCTACACCTTC.

This rearrangement joins TRBV28 to TRBJ1-2, with no clear D. CDR1 and CDR2 (germline): MDHEN, SYDVKM. The CDR3 spans 13 residues. Between the trimmed V and J ends, which lost 6 bases and 8 bases, there was a span of 16 bases. The CDR3 loop is CASSTDNLSGYTF. CDR3 nucleotide sequence: TGTGCCAGCAGCACAGACAACCTATCAGGCTACACCTTC.

A single count supports this clone. This rearrangement joins TRBV5-6 to TRBJ2-5, with a weak D call TRBD2 (5 bases). Trimming left V 0 bases short and J 2 bases short, with 8 bases between. The CDR3 runs to 14 residues. Germline assignment: CDR1 SGHDT and CDR2 YYEEEE. The CDR3 protein is CASSLGGLQETQYF. CDR3 nucleotide sequence: TGTGCCAGCAGCTTGGGAGGGTTACAAGAGACCCAGTACTTC.

The chain recombines TRBV2 with TRBJ1-4; D remains unclear. Trimming took 7 bases from V and 0 from J, leaving 9 bases between them. Germline V gene lookup returns CDR1 SNHLY and CDR2 FYNNEI. This CDR3 region has 14 residues. CDR3 amino acids: CASNDPTTNEKLFF. The DNA for the CDR3 is TGTGCCAGCAACGACCCTACAACTAATGAAAAACTGTTTTTT. Based on the CDR3 plus reference TRBV2 and TRBJ1-4, the full variable domain is EPEVTQTPSHQVTQMGQEVILRCVPISNHLYFYWYRQILGQKVEFLVSFYNNEISEKSEIFDDQFSVERPDGSNFTLKIRSTKLEDSAMYFCASNDPTTNEKLFFGSGTQLSVL.